This TCR beta chain was sequenced during a study of blood T cell repertoires in COVID-19. Whole-study context: COVID-19 samples from acute and convalescent phases originated in the United States, Italy and Spain.

Original analysis: Reference gene primer amplification gave estimated nucleated cell counts. The repertoire was sequenced with immunoSEQ multiplex PCR; TCRdb's copy has only in-frame clones and lacks some. For V, J and clone size, that table is used; D and trimming come from the DNA. The profile shows 250,000 to 350,000 clones, roughly 82% of them singletons. The table lists this clone with a count of one. Input material: peripheral blood. The sequence came from a woman in her forties or fifties with acute or convalescent COVID-19.

The CDR3 sequence is CASSVSGTPTSYEQYF. The CDR3 DNA sequence: TGTGCCAGCAGCGTAAGCGGGACTCCAACCTCTTACGAGCAGTACTTC. V is TRBV9 and J is TRBJ2-7; TRBD2 aligns across 7 bases. V lost 1 base to trimming and J lost 4 bases; unmatched junction nucleotides: 11. In germline, CDR1 is SGDLS, CDR2 YYNGEE. There are 16 residues in the CDR3.